Sequencing of this T cell receptor (beta chain) was carried out in a study of T cell repertoires in cytomegalovirus infection (dated by TCRdb to about 2019). Broadly, across the study: Donor HLA type was relevant to the analysis, as public TCR beta signatures indicated carriage of CMV infection together with the matching HLA type.

TCRdb shows the sequencer as Illumina HiSeq 1500. TCRdb reprocessing: public reads trimmed at Q25 with fastp, clones called with MiXCR, in-frame beta chains kept. Identical CDR3 protein sequences are pooled into one entry, listed with their most common genes and DNA. This sample gives about 300,000 distinct CDR3 sequences in total; about 25% of them show up just once. The biggest ten clones account for roughly 13% of the sample. The investigation overall reported the following: In the ex vivo response, HLA-C-restricted CMV-specific TCR beta clonotypes were dominant, and in two of eight donors the single most frequent clonotype came from this HLA-C-restricted group. In both this cohort and an independent cohort of 352 donors, the cumulative frequency of public TCR beta family members distinguished carriers of CMV infection plus the relevant HLA type.

Notes on this clonotype: Its specific antigen is unknown. Base qualities are not at hand, and no much larger clone is one base apart.

Sequencing was done on a sample of PBMCs. The receptor was isolated from a human donor in good health (CMV status not recorded). Some clones in this sample may be carry-over from other donors' samples.

Here the CDR3 is given as CSARTDFTSYEQYF. At the DNA level, the sequence is TGCAGTGCCAGGACGGATTTTACCTCCTACGAGCAGTACTTC. The chain is encoded by TRBV20-1 joined to TRBJ2-7; the D gene lacks a confident call. From a lookup of the germline V gene (reference sequence), CDR1 and CDR2 are DFQATT and SNEGSKA. Relative to germline, V is 6 bases shorter and J is 0 bases shorter, with 15 bases between their ends. The CDR3 goes from the cysteine to the phenylalanine over 14 residues. The kept DNA is CDR3 alone, 42 bases in frame from the first base.